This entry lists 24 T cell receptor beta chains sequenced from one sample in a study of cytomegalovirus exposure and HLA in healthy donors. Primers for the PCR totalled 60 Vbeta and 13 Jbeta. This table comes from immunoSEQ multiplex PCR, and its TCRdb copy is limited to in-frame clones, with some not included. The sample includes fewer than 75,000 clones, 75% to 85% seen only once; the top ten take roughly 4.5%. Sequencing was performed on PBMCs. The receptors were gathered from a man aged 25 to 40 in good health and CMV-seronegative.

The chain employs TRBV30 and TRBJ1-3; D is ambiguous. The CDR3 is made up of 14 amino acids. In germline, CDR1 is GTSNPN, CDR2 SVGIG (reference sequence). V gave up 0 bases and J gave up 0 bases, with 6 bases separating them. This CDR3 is CAWSVPSSGNTIYF. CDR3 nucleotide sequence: TGTGCCTGGAGTGTACCCAGCTCTGGAAACACCATATATTTT.

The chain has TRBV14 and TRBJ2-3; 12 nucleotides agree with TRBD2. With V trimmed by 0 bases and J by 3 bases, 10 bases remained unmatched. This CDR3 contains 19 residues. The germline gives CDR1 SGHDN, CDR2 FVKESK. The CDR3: CASSQDLPLAGGRTDTQYF. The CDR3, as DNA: TGTGCCAGCAGCCAAGATTTACCCCTAGCGGGGGGGAGGACAGATACGCAGTATTTT.

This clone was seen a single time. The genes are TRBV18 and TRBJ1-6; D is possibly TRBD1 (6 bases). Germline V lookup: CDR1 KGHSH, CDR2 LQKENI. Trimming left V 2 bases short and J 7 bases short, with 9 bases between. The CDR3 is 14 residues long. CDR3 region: CASSPSQGNSPLHF. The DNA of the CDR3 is TGTGCCAGCTCACCAAGCCAGGGGAATTCACCCCTCCACTTT. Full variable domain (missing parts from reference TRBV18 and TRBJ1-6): NAGVMQNPRHLVRRRGQEARLRCSPMKGHSHVYWYRQLPEEGLKFMVYLQKENIIDESGMPKERFSAEFPKEGPSILRIQQVVRGDSAAYFCASSPSQGNSPLHFGNGTRLTVT.

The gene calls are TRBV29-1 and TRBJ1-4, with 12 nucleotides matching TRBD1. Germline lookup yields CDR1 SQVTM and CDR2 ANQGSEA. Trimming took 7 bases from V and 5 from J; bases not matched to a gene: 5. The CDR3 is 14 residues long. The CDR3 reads CSAGDRGLNEKLFF. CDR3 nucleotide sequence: TGCAGCGCAGGGGACAGGGGGCTGAATGAAAAACTGTTTTTT.

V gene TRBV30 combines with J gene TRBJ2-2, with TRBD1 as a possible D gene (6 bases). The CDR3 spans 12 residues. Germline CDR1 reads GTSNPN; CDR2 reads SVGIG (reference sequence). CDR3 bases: TGTGGGCAGGGGACGAACACCGGGGAGCTGTTTTTT. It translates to CGQGTNTGELFF.

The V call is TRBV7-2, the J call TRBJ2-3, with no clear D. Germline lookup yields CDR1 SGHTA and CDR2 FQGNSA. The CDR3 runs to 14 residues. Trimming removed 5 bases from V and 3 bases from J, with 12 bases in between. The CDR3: CASSEIRSTDTQYF. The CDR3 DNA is TGTGCCAGCAGCGAGATCAGGTCTACAGATACGCAGTATTTT.

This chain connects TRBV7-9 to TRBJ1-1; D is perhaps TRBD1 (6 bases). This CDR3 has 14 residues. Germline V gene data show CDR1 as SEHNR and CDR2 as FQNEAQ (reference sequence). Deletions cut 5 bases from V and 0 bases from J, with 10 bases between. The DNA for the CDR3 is TGTGCCAGCAGCACCGGGACAATGAACACTGAAGCTTTCTTT. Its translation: CASSTGTMNTEAFF.

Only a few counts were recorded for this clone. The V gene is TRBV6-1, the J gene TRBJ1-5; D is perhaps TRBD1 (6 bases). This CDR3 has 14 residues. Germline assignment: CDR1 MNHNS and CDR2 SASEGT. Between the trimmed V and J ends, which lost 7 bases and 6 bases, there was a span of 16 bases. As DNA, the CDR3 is TGTGCCAGCAAGGGGCGGGGGCGCGTTCAGCCCCAGCATTTT. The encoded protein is CASKGRGRVQPQHF.

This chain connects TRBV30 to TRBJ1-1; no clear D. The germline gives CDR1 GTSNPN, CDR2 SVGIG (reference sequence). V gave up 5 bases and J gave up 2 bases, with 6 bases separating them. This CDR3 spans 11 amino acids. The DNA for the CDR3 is TGTGCCTGGGTGGGCAACACTGAAGCTTTCTTT. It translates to CAWVGNTEAFF.

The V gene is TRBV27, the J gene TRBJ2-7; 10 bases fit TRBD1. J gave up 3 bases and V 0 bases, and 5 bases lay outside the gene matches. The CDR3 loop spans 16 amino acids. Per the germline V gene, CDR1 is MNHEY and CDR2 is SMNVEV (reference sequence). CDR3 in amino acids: CASSLSPDRGNYEQYF. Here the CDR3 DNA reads TGTGCCAGCAGTTTATCCCCGGACAGGGGGAACTACGAGCAGTACTTC.

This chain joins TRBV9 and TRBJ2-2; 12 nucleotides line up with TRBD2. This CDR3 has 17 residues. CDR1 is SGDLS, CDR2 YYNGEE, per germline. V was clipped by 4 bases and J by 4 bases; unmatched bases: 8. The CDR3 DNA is TGTGCCAGCAGCTCTCGACTAGCGGGGGACCTCACCGGGGAGCTGTTTTTT. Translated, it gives CASSSRLAGDLTGELFF.

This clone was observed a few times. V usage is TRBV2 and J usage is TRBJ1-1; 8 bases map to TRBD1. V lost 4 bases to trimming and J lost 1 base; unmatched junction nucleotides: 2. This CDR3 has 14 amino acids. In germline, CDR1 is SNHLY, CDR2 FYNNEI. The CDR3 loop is CASSVGTGNTEAFF. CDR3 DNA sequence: TGTGCCAGCAGTGTCGGGACAGGGAACACTGAAGCTTTCTTT.

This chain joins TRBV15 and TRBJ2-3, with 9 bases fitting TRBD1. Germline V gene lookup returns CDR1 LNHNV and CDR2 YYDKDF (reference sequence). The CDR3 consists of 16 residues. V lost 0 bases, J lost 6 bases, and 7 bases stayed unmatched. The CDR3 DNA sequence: TGTGCCACCAGCAGAGATCAAAACAGGGGGCACGATACGCAGTATTTT. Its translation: CATSRDQNRGHDTQYF.

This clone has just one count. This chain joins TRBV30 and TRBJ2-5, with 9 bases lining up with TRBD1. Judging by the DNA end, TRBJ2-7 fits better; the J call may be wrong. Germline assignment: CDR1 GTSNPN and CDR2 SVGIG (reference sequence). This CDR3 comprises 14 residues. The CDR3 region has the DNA TGTGCCTGGAGCCCTCCGGACAGGGGCTACGAGCAGTACTTC. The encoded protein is CAWSPPDRGYEQYF.

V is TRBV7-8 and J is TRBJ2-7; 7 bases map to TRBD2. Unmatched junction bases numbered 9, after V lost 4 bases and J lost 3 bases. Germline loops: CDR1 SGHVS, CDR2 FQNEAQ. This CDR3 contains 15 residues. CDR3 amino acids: CASSSWGGSHYEQYF. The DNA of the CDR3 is TGTGCCAGCAGCTCTTGGGGGGGTTCTCACTACGAGCAGTACTTC.

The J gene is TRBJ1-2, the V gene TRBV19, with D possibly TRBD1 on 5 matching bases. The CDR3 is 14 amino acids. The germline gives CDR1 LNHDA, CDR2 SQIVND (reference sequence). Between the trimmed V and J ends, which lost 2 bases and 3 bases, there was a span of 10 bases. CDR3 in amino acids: CASSITGSDYGYTF. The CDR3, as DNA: TGTGCCAGTAGTATAACAGGCAGCGACTATGGCTACACCTTC.

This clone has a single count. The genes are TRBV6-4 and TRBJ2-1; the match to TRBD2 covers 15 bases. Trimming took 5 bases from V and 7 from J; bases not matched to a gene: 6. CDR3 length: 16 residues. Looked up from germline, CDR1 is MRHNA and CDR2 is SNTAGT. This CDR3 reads CASSTGTSGGMNEQFF. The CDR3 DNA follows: TGTGCCAGCAGTACCGGGACTAGCGGGGGGATGAATGAGCAGTTCTTC.

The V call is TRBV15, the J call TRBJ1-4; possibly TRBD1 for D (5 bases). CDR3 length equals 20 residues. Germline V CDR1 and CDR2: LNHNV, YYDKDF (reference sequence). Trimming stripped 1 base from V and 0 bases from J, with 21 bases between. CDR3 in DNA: TGTGCCACCAGCAGAGGCTGGACCCAGGGCCCCATTGCAACTAATGAAAAACTGTTTTTT. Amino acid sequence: CATSRGWTQGPIATNEKLFF.

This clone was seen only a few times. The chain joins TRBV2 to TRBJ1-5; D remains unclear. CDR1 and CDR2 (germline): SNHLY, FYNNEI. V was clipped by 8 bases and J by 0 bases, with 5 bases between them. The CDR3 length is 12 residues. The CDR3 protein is CASRDSNQPQHF. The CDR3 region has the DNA TGTGCCAGCCGGGATAGCAATCAGCCCCAGCATTTT.

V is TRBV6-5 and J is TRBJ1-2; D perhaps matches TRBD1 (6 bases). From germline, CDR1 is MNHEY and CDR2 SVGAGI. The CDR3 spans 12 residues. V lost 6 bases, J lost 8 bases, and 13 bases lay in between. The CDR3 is CASRKTGGGYTF. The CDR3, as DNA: TGTGCCAGCAGGAAGACAGGCGGGGGCTACACCTTC.

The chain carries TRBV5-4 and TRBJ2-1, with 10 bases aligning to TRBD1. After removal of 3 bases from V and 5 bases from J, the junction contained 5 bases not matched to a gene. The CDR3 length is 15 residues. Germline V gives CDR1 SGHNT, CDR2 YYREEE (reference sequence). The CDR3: CASSSPGQGNNEQFF. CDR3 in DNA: TGTGCCAGCAGCTCCCCGGGACAGGGGAACAATGAGCAGTTCTTC.

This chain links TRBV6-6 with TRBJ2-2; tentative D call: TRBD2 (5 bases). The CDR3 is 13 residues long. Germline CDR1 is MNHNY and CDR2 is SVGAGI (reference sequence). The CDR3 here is CASGERLTGELFF. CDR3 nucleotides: TGTGCTTCCGGGGAGCGTCTCACCGGGGAGCTGTTTTTT.

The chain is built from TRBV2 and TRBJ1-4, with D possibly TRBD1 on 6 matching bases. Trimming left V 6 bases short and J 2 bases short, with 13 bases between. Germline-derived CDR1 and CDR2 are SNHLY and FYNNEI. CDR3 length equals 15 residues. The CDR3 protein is CASRITGTTNEKLFF. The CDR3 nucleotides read TGTGCCAGCAGGATTACAGGGACGACTAATGAAAAACTGTTTTTT.

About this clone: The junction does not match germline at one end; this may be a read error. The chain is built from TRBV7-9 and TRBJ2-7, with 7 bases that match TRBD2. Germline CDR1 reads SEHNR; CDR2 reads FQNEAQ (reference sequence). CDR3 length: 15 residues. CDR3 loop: CSSSATSEQAYEQYF. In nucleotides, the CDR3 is TGTTCCAGCAGCGCTACTAGCGAACAAGCCTACGAGCAGTACTTC.